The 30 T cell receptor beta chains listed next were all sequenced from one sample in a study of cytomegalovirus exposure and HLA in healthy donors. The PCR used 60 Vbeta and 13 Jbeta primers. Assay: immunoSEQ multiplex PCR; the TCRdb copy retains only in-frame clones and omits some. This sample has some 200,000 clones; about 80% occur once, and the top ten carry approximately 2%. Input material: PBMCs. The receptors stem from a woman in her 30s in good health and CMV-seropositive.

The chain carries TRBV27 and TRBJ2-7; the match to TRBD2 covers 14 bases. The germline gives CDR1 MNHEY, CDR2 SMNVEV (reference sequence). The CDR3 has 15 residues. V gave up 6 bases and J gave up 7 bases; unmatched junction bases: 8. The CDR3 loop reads CASSLTSGGAGEQYF. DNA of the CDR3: TGTGCCAGCAGCCTGACTAGCGGGGGGGCCGGGGAGCAGTACTTC.

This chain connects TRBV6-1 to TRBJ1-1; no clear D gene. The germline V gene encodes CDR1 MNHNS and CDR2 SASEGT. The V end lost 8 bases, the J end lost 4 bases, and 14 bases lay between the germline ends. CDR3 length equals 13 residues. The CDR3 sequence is CASRLEISTEAFF. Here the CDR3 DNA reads TGTGCCAGCCGGCTAGAGATAAGCACTGAAGCTTTCTTT.

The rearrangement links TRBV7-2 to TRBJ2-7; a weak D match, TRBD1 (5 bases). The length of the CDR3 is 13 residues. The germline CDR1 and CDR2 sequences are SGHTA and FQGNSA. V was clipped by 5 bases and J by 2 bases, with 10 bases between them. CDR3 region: CASSIGHPYEQYF. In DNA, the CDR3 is TGTGCCAGCAGCATCGGACACCCCTACGAGCAGTACTTC.

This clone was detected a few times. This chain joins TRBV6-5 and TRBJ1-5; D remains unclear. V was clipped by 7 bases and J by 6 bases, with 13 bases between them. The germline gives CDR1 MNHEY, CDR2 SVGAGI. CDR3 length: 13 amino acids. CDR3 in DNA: TGTGCCAGCACCGACCGTCGCGGTCAGCCCCAGCATTTT. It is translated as CASTDRRGQPQHF.

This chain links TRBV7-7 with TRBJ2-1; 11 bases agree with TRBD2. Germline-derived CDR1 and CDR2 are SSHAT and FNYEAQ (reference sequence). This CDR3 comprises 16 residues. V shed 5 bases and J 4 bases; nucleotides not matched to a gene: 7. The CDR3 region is CASSQKGLAVYNEQFF. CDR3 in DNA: TGTGCCAGCAGCCAGAAGGGACTAGCGGTTTACAATGAGCAGTTCTTC.

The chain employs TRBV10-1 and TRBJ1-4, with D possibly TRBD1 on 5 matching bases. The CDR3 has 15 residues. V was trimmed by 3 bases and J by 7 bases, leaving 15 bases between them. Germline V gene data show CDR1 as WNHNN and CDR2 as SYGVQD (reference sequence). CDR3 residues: CASSDPGQGIEKLFF. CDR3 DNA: TGCGCCAGCAGTGACCCCGGACAAGGGATTGAAAAACTGTTTTTT.

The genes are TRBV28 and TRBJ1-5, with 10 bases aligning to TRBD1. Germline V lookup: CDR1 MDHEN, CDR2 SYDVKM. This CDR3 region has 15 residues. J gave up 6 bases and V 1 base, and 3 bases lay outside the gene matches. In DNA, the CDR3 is TGTGCCAGCAGTTTATACGACAGGGGGCGTCAGCCCCAGCATTTT. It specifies CASSLYDRGRQPQHF.

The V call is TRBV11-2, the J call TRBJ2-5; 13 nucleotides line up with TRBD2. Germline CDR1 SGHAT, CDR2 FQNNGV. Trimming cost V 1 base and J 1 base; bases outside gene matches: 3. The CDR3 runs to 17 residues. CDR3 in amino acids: CASSLGTSGGPQETQYF. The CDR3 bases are TGTGCCAGCAGCTTAGGGACTAGCGGGGGCCCCCAAGAGACCCAGTACTTC.

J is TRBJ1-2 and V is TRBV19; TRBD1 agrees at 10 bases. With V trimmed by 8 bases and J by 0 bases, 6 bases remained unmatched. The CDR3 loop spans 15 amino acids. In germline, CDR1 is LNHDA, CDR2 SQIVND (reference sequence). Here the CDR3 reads CASRWTGGANYGYTF. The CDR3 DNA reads TGTGCCAGTCGATGGACAGGGGGGGCTAACTATGGCTACACCTTC. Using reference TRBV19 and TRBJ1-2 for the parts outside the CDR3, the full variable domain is DGGITQSPKYLFRKEGQNVTLSCEQNLNHDAMYWYRQDPGQGLRLIYYSQIVNDFQKGDIAEGYSVSREKKESFPLTVTSAQKNPTAFYLCASRWTGGANYGYTFGSGTRLTVV.

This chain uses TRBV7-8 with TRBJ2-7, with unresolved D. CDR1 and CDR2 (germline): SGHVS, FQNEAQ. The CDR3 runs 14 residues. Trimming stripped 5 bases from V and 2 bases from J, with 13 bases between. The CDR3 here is CASSRSLRAYEQYF. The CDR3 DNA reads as TGTGCCAGCAGCCGGTCACTACGAGCCTACGAGCAGTACTTC.

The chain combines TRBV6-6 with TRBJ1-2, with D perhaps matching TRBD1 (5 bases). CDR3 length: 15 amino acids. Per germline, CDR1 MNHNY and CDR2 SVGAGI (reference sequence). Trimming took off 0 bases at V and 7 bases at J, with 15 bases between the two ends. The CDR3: CASSYSASGLSGYTF. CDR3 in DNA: TGTGCCAGCAGTTACTCGGCCTCAGGGCTCTCTGGCTACACCTTC.

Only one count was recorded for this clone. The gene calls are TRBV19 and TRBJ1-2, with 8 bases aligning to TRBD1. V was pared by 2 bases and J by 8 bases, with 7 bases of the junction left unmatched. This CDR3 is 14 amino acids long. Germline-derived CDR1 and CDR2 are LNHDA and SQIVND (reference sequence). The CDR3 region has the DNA TGTGCCAGTAGTATATCAGGGGGCGCTGGGGGCTACACCTTC. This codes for CASSISGGAGGYTF.

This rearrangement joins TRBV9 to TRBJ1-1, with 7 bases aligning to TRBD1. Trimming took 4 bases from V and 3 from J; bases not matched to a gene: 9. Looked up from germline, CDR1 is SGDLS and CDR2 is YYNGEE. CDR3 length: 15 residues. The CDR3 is CASSPDPGQYTEAFF. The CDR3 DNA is TGTGCCAGCAGCCCCGACCCGGGACAGTACACTGAAGCTTTCTTT.

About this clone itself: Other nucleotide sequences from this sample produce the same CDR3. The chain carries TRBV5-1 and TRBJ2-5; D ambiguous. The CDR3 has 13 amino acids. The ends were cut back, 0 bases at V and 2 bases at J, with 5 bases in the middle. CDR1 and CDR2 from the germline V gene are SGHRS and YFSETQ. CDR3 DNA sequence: TGCGCCAGCAGCTTGGGAGTTCAAGAGACCCAGTACTTC. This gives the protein CASSLGVQETQYF.

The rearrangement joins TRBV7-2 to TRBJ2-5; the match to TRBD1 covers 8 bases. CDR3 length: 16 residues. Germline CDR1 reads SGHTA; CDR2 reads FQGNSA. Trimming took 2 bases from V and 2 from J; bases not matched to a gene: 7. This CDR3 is CASSLRTGRFQETQYF. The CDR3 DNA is TGTGCCAGCAGCTTAAGGACAGGGCGATTTCAAGAGACCCAGTACTTC.

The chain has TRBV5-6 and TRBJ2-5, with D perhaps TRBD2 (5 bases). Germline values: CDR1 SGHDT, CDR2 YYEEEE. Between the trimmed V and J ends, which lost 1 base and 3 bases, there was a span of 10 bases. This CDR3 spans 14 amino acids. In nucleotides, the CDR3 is TGTGCCAGCAGCTTGCTCCAGGAGGAAGAGACCCAGTACTTC. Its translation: CASSLLQEEETQYF.

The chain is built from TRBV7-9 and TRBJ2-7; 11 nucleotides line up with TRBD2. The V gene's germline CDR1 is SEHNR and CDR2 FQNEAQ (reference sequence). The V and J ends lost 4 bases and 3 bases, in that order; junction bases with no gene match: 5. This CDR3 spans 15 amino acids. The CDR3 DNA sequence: TGTGCCAGCAGCTCCCCTCTAGCGGGAGGCTACGAGCAGTACTTC. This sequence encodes CASSSPLAGGYEQYF.

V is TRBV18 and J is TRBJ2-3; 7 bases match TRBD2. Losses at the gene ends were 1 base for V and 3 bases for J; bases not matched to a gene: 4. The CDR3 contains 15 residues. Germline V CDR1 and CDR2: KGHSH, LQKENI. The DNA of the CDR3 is TGTGCCAGCTCACCACAGGCGGGAGCGACAGATACGCAGTATTTT. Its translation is CASSPQAGATDTQYF.

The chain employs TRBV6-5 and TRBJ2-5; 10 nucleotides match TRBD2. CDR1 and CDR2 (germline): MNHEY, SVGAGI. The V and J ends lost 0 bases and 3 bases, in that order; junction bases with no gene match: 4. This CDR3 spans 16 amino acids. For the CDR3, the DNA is TGTGCCAGCAGTTACTCGACAGCGGGAGGGGAAGAGACCCAGTACTTC. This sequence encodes CASSYSTAGGEETQYF.

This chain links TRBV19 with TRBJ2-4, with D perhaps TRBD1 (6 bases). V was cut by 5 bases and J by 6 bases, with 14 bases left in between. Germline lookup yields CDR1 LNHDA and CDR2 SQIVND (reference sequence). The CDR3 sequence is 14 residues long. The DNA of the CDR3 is TGTGCCAGTAGTGTACAGGGCGTAGGAAACATTCAGTACTTC. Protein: CASSVQGVGNIQYF.

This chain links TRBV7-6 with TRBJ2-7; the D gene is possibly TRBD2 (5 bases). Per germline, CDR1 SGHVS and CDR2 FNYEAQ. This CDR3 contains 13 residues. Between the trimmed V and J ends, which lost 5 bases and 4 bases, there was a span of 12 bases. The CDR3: CASSLGRGYEQYF. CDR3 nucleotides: TGTGCCAGCAGCCTAGGTCGGGGATACGAGCAGTACTTC.

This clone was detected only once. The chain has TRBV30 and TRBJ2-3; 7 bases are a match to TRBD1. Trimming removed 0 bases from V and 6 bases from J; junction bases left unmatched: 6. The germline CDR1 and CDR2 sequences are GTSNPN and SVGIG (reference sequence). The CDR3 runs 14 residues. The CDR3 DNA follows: TGTGCCTGGAGTGTGGGGACAGAGGTGGATACGCAGTATTTT. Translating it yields CAWSVGTEVDTQYF.

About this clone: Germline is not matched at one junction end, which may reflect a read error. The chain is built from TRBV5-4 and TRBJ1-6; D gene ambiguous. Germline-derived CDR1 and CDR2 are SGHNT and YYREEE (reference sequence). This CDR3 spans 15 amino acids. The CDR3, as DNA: TGTGCCGGCAGCTTGGCAGGCATTGTTAATTCACCCCTCCACTTT. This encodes CAGSLAGIVNSPLHF.

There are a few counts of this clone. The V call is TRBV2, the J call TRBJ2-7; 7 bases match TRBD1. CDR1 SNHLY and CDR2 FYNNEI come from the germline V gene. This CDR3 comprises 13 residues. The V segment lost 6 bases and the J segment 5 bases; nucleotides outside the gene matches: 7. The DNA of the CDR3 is TGTGCCAGCAGCCCGGAGACAGGGAACGAGCAGTACTTC. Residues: CASSPETGNEQYF.

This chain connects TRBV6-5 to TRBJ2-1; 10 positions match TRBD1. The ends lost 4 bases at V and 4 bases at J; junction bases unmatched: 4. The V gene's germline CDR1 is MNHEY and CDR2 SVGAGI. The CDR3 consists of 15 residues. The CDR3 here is CASSSTGGAYNEQFF. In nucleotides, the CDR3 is TGTGCCAGCAGTTCGACAGGGGGCGCATACAATGAGCAGTTCTTC.

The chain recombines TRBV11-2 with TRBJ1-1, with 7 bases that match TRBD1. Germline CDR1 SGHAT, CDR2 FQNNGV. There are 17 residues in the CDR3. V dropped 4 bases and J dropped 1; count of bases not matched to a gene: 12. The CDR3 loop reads CASSSSDRPRGNTEAFF. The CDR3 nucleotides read TGTGCCAGCAGCTCCTCGGACAGGCCTAGAGGGAACACTGAAGCTTTCTTT.

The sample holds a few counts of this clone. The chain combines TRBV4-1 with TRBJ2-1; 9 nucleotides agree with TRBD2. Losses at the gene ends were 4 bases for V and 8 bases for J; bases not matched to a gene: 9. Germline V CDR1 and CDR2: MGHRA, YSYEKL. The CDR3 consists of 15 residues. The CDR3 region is CASSRSGGTRDEQFF. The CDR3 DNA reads TGCGCCAGCAGCCGTAGCGGGGGCACCCGGGATGAGCAGTTCTTC.

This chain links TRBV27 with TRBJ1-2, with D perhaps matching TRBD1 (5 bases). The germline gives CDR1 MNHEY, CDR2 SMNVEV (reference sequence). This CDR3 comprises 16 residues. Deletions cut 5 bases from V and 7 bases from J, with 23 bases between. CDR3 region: CASSDGTRGSFTGYTF. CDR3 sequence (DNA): TGTGCCAGCAGTGACGGGACTCGTGGTAGCTTTACTGGCTACACCTTC.

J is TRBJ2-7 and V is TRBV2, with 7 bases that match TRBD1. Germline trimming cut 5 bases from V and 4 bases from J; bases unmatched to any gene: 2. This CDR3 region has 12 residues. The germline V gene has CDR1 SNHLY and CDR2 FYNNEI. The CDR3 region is CASSPTGYEQYF. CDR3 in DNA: TGTGCCAGCAGTCCGACAGGGTACGAGCAGTACTTC.

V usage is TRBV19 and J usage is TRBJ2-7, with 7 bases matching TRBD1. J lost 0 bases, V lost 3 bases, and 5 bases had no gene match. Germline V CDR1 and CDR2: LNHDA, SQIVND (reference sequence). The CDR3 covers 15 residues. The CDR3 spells CASSIQGVPSYEQYF. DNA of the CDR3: TGTGCCAGTAGTATTCAGGGGGTGCCCTCCTACGAGCAGTACTTC.